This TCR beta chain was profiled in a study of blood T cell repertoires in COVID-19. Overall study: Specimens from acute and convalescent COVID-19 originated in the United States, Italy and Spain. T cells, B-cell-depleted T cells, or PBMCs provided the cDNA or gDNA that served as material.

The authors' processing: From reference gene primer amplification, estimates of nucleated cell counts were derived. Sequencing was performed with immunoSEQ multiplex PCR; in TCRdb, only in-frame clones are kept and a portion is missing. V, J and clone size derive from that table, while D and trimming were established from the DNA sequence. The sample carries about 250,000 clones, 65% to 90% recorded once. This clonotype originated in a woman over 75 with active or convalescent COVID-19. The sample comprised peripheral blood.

Here the CDR3 DNA reads TGTGCCAGCAGTTCCCCGGACAGGGCTAGGGGGGGCTACACCTTC. This sequence encodes CASSSPDRARGGYTF. The chain employs TRBV6-5 and TRBJ1-2; 8 nucleotides align to TRBD1. From germline, CDR1 is MNHEY and CDR2 SVGAGI. This CDR3 spans 15 amino acids. J gave up 8 bases and V 4 bases, and 12 bases lay outside the gene matches.